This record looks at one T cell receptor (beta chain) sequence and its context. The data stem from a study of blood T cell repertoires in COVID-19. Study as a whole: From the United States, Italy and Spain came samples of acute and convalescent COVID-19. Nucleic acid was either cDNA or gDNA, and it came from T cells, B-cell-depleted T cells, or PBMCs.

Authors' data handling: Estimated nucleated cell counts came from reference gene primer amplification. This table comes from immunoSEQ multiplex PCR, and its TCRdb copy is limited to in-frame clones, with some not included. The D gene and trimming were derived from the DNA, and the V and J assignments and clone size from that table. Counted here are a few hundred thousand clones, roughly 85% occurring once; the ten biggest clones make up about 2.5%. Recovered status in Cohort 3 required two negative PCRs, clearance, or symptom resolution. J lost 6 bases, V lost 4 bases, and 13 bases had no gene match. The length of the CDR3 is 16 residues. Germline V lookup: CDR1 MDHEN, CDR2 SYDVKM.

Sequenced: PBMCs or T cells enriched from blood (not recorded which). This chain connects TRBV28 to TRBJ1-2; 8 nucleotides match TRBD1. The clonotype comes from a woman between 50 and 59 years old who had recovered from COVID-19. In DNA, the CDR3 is TGTGCCAGCAGTTCCCCCCTCCAGGGGGCTATGAATGGCTACACCTTC. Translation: CASSSPLQGAMNGYTF.